Listed here are 25 T cell receptor beta chains from one sample, sequenced in a study of T cell responses to AZD1222 COVID-19 vaccine. Profiled with immunoSEQ multiplex PCR; TCRdb holds only in-frame clones, not every one. The table has 130,000 or so clones, roughly 94% seen once. The specimen was peripheral blood, collected on day 0 of AZD1222 vaccination. Receptors were obtained from an adult in good health.

The chain is built from TRBV4-3 and TRBJ1-4, with 10 bases fitting TRBD1. Losses at the gene ends were 6 bases for V and 6 bases for J; bases not matched to a gene: 4. CDR3 length: 14 residues. CDR1 LGHNA and CDR2 YSLEER come from the germline V gene. CDR3 loop: CASSSGTGDEKLFF. The CDR3 DNA is TGCGCCAGCAGTTCCGGGACAGGGGATGAAAAACTGTTTTTT.

J is TRBJ1-5 and V is TRBV4-1; D remains unclear. Germline V lookup: CDR1 MGHRA, CDR2 YSYEKL. The CDR3 loop spans 13 amino acids. V shed 3 bases and J shed 3 bases, with 6 bases lying between them. This CDR3 is CASSQHNNQPQHF. In DNA, the CDR3 is TGCGCCAGCAGCCAGCACAACAATCAGCCCCAGCATTTT.

This sequence joins TRBV5-1 and TRBJ2-7; 15 bases agree with TRBD2. Unmatched junction bases numbered 8, after V lost 4 bases and J lost 3 bases. The CDR3 is 17 residues long. Germline assignment: CDR1 SGHRS and CDR2 YFSETQ. CDR3 nucleotide sequence: TGCGCCAGCAGCCCGGGACTAGCGGGAGGAAGAGGCTACGAGCAGTACTTC. Translated: CASSPGLAGGRGYEQYF.

This chain links TRBV9 with TRBJ1-4, with no clear D. Germline V gene data show CDR1 as SGDLS and CDR2 as YYNGEE. Trimming left V 4 bases short and J 3 bases short, with 10 bases between. The CDR3 consists of 14 residues. CDR3: CASSPPESNEKLFF. The CDR3 nucleotides read TGTGCCAGCAGCCCCCCTGAGTCTAATGAAAAACTGTTTTTT.

The chain employs TRBV27 and TRBJ1-1; D is uncertain. The CDR3 is 15 amino acids. Trimming removed 6 bases from V and 4 bases from J, with 18 bases in between. The V gene's germline CDR1 is MNHEY and CDR2 SMNVEV (reference sequence). CDR3 loop: CASSPSFWTVTEAFF. The CDR3 DNA sequence: TGTGCCAGCAGCCCGTCTTTTTGGACGGTCACTGAAGCTTTCTTT.

As concerns this clone: Distinct nucleotide sequences in the sample also encode this CDR3. V usage is TRBV3-1 (or the pseudogene TRBV3-2) and J usage is TRBJ1-5; D uncertain. CDR3 length: 12 residues. Trimming left V 1 base short and J 6 bases short, with 4 bases between. CDR1 LGHDT and CDR2 YNNKEL come from the germline V gene (reference sequence). Here the CDR3 reads CASSQGGQPQHF. The DNA of the CDR3 is TGTGCCAGCAGCCAAGGCGGTCAGCCCCAGCATTTT.

The genes are TRBV18 and TRBJ2-7; no clear D gene. V lost 3 bases and J 6 bases, leaving 9 bases between the germline ends. Germline V gives CDR1 KGHSH, CDR2 LQKENI. The CDR3 consists of 12 residues. For the CDR3, the DNA is TGTGCCAGCTCACCTCAGGCCGGCGAGCAGTACTTC. It codes for CASSPQAGEQYF. Filled out from reference TRBV18 and TRBJ2-7, the complete variable domain reads NAGVMQNPRHLVRRRGQEARLRCSPMKGHSHVYWYRQLPEEGLKFMVYLQKENIIDESGMPKERFSAEFPKEGPSILRIQQVVRGDSAAYFCASSPQAGEQYFGPGTRLTVT.

V and J are TRBV11-1 and TRBJ2-1; D is perhaps TRBD2 (6 bases). V lost 1 base, J lost 12 bases, and 10 bases lay in between. The CDR3 contains 12 residues. Per germline, CDR1 SGHAT and CDR2 FQDESV (reference sequence). CDR3 sequence (DNA): TGTGCCAGCAGCTTAGGGGCGGGGACGCAGTTCTTC. Translating gives CASSLGAGTQFF. The variable domain in full, with the rest retrieved from reference TRBV11-1 and TRBJ2-1, is EAEVAQSPRYKITEKSQAVAFWCDPISGHATLYWYRQILGQGPELLVQFQDESVVDDSQLPKDRFSAERLKGVDSTLKIQPAELGDSAMYLCASSLGAGTQFFGPGTRLTVL.

This clone was observed a single time. The chain recombines TRBV4-3 with TRBJ2-7, with D tentatively TRBD1 (5 bases). CDR3 length equals 16 residues. Germline CDR1 and CDR2: LGHNA and YSLEER. The V and J ends lost 1 base and 5 bases respectively, with 18 bases between them. CDR3 bases: TGCGCCAGCAGCCAAGCCCCCGTGGTCAGGGTCGACGAGCAGTACTTC. The encoded protein is CASSQAPVVRVDEQYF.

In its sample, this clone was seen a few times. The gene calls are TRBV14 and TRBJ1-5; TRBD1 agrees at 9 bases. The CDR3 totals 18 residues. Germline CDR1 SGHDN, CDR2 FVKESK. The J segment lost 0 bases and the V segment lost 0 bases, leaving 6 bases of the junction unmatched. In DNA form, the CDR3 reads TGTGCCAGCAGCCAAGAAGGGGGACAGGGCCATAGCAATCAGCCCCAGCATTTT. Protein sequence: CASSQEGGQGHSNQPQHF.

The chain links TRBV4-1 to TRBJ2-1; D is undetermined. V was trimmed by 4 bases and J by 1 base, leaving 17 bases between them. The germline CDR1 and CDR2 sequences are MGHRA and YSYEKL. This CDR3 contains 17 residues. CDR3 region: CASSPFLPAMSYNEQFF. CDR3 DNA: TGCGCCAGCAGCCCATTTCTCCCAGCCATGTCCTACAATGAGCAGTTCTTC.

The chain uses TRBV7-2 and TRBJ2-7; no definite D call. V lost 2 bases, J lost 3 bases, and 8 bases lay in between. The germline gives CDR1 SGHTA, CDR2 FQGNSA. This CDR3 region has 13 residues. CDR3 DNA: TGTGCCAGCAGCTTACGTAGGGACTACGAGCAGTACTTC. This encodes CASSLRRDYEQYF. The whole variable domain, filled in from reference TRBV7-2 and TRBJ2-7, reads GAGVSQSPSNKVTEKGKDVELRCDPISGHTALYWYRQSLGQGLEFLIYFQGNSAPDKSGLPSDRFSAERTGGSVSTLTIQRTQQEDSAVYLCASSLRRDYEQYFGPGTRLTVT.

The gene calls are TRBV6-5 and TRBJ1-1; 7 nucleotides line up with TRBD1. After removal of 6 bases from V and 5 bases from J, the junction contained 9 bases not matched to a gene. CDR3 size: 14 residues. Germline values: CDR1 MNHEY, CDR2 SVGAGI. Written as DNA, the CDR3 is TGTGCCAGCAGGATGACAGGGATTTTAACTGAAGCTTTCTTT. Residues: CASRMTGILTEAFF.

The chain employs TRBV2 and TRBJ2-5; TRBD1 aligns across 8 bases. From germline, CDR1 is SNHLY and CDR2 FYNNEI. The CDR3 consists of 15 residues. V dropped 5 bases and J dropped 1; count of bases not matched to a gene: 6. Here the CDR3 DNA reads TGTGCCAGCAGTTTCGGGACAGGCATCCAAGAGACCCAGTACTTC. Translation: CASSFGTGIQETQYF. The variable domain in full, with the rest retrieved from reference TRBV2 and TRBJ2-5, is EPEVTQTPSHQVTQMGQEVILRCVPISNHLYFYWYRQILGQKVEFLVSFYNNEISEKSEIFDDQFSVERPDGSNFTLKIRSTKLEDSAMYFCASSFGTGIQETQYFGPGTRLLVL.

The CDR3 DNA reads as TGTGCCAGCACTCCAAAGCTCTACACTGAAGCTTTCTTT. Its translation: CASTPKLYTEAFF. The gene calls are TRBV7-9 and TRBJ1-1, with D uncertain. The V gene lost 7 bases and the J gene lost 3 bases, with 12 bases spanning the gap. The germline CDR1 and CDR2 sequences are SEHNR and FQNEAQ (reference sequence). There are 13 residues in the CDR3.

This rearrangement joins TRBV11-2 to TRBJ2-7; 9 bases agree with TRBD2. V shed 6 bases and J 2 bases; nucleotides not matched to a gene: 8. The CDR3 is made up of 15 amino acids. Germline V CDR1 and CDR2: SGHAT, FQNNGV. The CDR3 coding sequence is TGTGCCAGCAGATACCTAGCGGGATCAGCCTACGAGCAGTACTTC. As protein: CASRYLAGSAYEQYF. Drawing the rest from reference TRBV11-2 and TRBJ2-7, the complete variable domain is EAGVAQSPRYKIIEKRQSVAFWCNPISGHATLYWYQQILGQGPKLLIQFQNNGVVDDSQLPKDRFSAERLKGVDSTLKIQPAKLEDSAVYLCASRYLAGSAYEQYFGPGTRLTVT.

The V and J genes are TRBV11-2 and TRBJ2-4; weak D call: TRBD1 (6 bases). The CDR3 runs to 14 residues. The ends were cut back, 5 bases at V and 15 bases at J, with 23 bases in the middle. The V gene's germline CDR1 is SGHAT and CDR2 FQNNGV. The CDR3 loop reads CASSTPRAGQPVYF. The CDR3 region has the DNA TGTGCCAGCAGCACCCCAAGAGCAGGACAGCCCGTGTACTTC.

The chain employs TRBV27 and TRBJ2-5; 8 bases match TRBD2. Unmatched junction bases numbered 15, after V lost 5 bases and J lost 4 bases. The length of the CDR3 is 17 residues. Germline-derived CDR1 and CDR2 are MNHEY and SMNVEV (reference sequence). The CDR3 region is CASSRLRGGGGLETQYF. Here the CDR3 DNA reads TGTGCCAGCAGTAGACTCCGGGGGGGCGGGGGCCTAGAGACCCAGTACTTC.

V usage is TRBV6-5 and J usage is TRBJ1-1; D unresolved. CDR1 and CDR2 (germline): MNHEY, SVGAGI. This CDR3 comprises 11 residues. V was cut by 3 bases and J by 5 bases, with 4 bases left in between. CDR3 protein: CASSYRTEAFF. In DNA form, the CDR3 reads TGTGCCAGCAGTTATAGAACTGAAGCTTTCTTT.

J is TRBJ2-7 and V is TRBV27, with a possible D match to TRBD1 (6 bases). This CDR3 comprises 13 residues. V gave up 3 bases and J gave up 6 bases, with 12 bases separating them. From germline, CDR1 is MNHEY and CDR2 SMNVEV (reference sequence). CDR3 coding DNA: TGTGCCAGCAGTTTTGGGGGACAAGTCGAGCAGTACTTC. This encodes CASSFGGQVEQYF.

The gene calls are TRBV7-9 and TRBJ1-1; perhaps TRBD1 as D (6 bases). V was pared by 5 bases and J by 1 base, with 11 bases between. CDR3 length: 14 amino acids. CDR1 and CDR2 from the germline V gene are SEHNR and FQNEAQ (reference sequence). The CDR3 DNA sequence: TGTGCCAGCAGCCTAACAGGGCCGAACACTGAAGCTTTCTTT. Translating gives CASSLTGPNTEAFF.

The rearrangement joins TRBV30 to TRBJ1-1; D unresolved. There are 13 residues in the CDR3. With 0 bases removed from V and 1 base from J, the gap between germline ends came to 6 bases. Per the germline V gene, CDR1 is GTSNPN and CDR2 is SVGIG (reference sequence). For the CDR3, the DNA is TGTGCCTGGAGTGTGGGGAGGAACACTGAAGCTTTCTTT. Protein: CAWSVGRNTEAFF.

J is TRBJ2-5 and V is TRBV11-2, with 7 bases that match TRBD2. Germline V CDR1 and CDR2: SGHAT, FQNNGV. The ends lost 1 base at V and 4 bases at J; junction bases unmatched: 3. This CDR3 region has 14 residues. CDR3 sequence: CASSLVSSGETQYF. CDR3 nucleotides: TGTGCCAGCAGCTTAGTATCTAGCGGAGAGACCCAGTACTTC.

The chain links TRBV28 to TRBJ1-5; TRBD1 matches at 12 bases. Germline V gives CDR1 MDHEN, CDR2 SYDVKM. The CDR3 extends over 15 amino acids. The trim removed 3 bases at V and 6 bases at J, leaving 3 bases unmatched. Written as DNA, the CDR3 is TGTGCCAGCAGTTTGGGACAGGGGGCAAGTCAGCCCCAGCATTTT. Translated, it gives CASSLGQGASQPQHF.

The chain links TRBV7-9 to TRBJ1-4; D ambiguous. The V end lost 1 base, the J end lost 4 bases, and 22 bases lay between the germline ends. Germline CDR1 and CDR2: SEHNR and FQNEAQ (reference sequence). This CDR3 is built from 19 residues. The DNA of the CDR3 is TGTGCCAGCAGCTTAGGTCGGTGGGAGACCGCGCCGAATAATGAAAAACTGTTTTTT. Protein sequence: CASSLGRWETAPNNEKLFF.